This T cell receptor (beta chain) is from a study of neurological immune-mediated disorders. Indicated time point: technical triplicate 1. The CDR3 runs to 20 residues. The junction had 15 bases not matched to a gene; V was cut back by 5 bases and J by 0 bases. In TCRdb, the 5' RACE reads were re-called with MiXCR into one record per CDR3 protein. Of approximately 23,000 distinct CDR3 sequences listed, roughly 13% are singletons. The gene calls are TRBV12-3 or TRBV12-4 and TRBJ2-6; 8 nucleotides line up with TRBD1. The source of this sequence is a female donor with HTLV-1-associated myelopathy (HAM/TSP). Sequencing used CD4+ T cells from blood. CDR3 loop: CASSHLWGDRLNSGANVLTF. The CDR3, as DNA: TGTGCCAGCAGTCACCTATGGGGGGACAGGCTGAACTCTGGGGCCAACGTCCTGACTTTC.